The 26 T cell receptor beta chains reported below all come from one sample, sequenced in a study of control samples from healthy donors and cancer patients. Measured with immunoSEQ multiplex PCR; TCRdb has only the in-frame clones, and not every one. The table has over 100,000 clones, 75% to 90% seen once; the top ten hold 17%. Sequencing input: blood. The receptors originated from a woman in her 50s in good health.

The chain links TRBV5-1 to TRBJ2-1, with TRBD2 identical over 9 bases. This CDR3 is 16 amino acids long. Germline V gene data show CDR1 as SGHRS and CDR2 as YFSETQ. Trimming at V came to 3 bases and at J to 4 bases, leaving 8 bases not matched to a gene. The CDR3 DNA is TGCGCCAGCAGCTCAGGGGCGGGGGGGACGTACAATGAGCAGTTCTTC. Encoded protein: CASSSGAGGTYNEQFF. Using reference TRBV5-1 and TRBJ2-1 for the parts outside the CDR3, the full variable domain is KAGVTQTPRYLIKTRGQQVTLSCSPISGHRSVSWYQQTPGQGLQFLFEYFSETQRNKGNFPGRFSGRQFSNSRSEMNVSTLELGDSALYLCASSSGAGGTYNEQFFGPGTRLTVL.

The chain has TRBV25-1 and TRBJ2-7; either TRBD1 or TRBD2 may fit D (6 bases each). V lost 9 bases to trimming and J lost 1 base, with 19 bases between them. This CDR3 is 15 amino acids long. Germline lookup yields CDR1 MGHDK and CDR2 SYGVNS. The CDR3 is CASVGGQGFSYEQYF. Here the CDR3 DNA reads TGTGCCAGTGTTGGGGGGCAAGGGTTTTCCTACGAGCAGTACTTC.

Concerning this clone itself: Because the CDR3's place on the DNA is in doubt, the DNA is left out and the CDR3 is given as listed by TCRdb. The J gene is TRBJ1-1, the V gene TRBV11-2; the table names TRBD1, a call not compared with the DNA. Germline V lookup: CDR1 SGHAT, CDR2 FQNNGV. The CDR3 is 17 amino acids in total, end residues counted. CDR3 sequence: CASSSRWGYGANTETFF.

V usage is TRBV27 and J usage is TRBJ2-1; tentatively, D is TRBD2 (6 bases). Per the germline V gene, CDR1 is MNHEY and CDR2 is SMNVEV (reference sequence). The V and J ends lost 4 bases and 5 bases respectively, with 12 bases between them. The CDR3 is 14 residues long. The CDR3 sequence is CASSSPTRDNEQFF. CDR3 nucleotide sequence: TGTGCCAGCAGTTCTCCGACTAGGGACAATGAGCAGTTCTTC.

This clone was seen just once. V and J are TRBV7-9 and TRBJ2-2; 7 nucleotides match TRBD2. The CDR3 has 16 residues. CDR1 SEHNR and CDR2 FQNEAQ come from the germline V gene (reference sequence). V lost 4 bases and J lost 4; bases outside the gene matches: 9. CDR3 nucleotide sequence: TGTGCCAGCAGCTCGTGGGAGGGCCTGCCCACCGGGGAGCTGTTTTTT. This encodes CASSSWEGLPTGELFF.

This chain connects TRBV5-1 to TRBJ2-2, with 12 bases identical to TRBD2. Unmatched junction bases numbered 2, after V lost 4 bases and J lost 1 base. Germline lookup yields CDR1 SGHRS and CDR2 YFSETQ. There are 16 residues in the CDR3. CDR3 amino acids: CASSLGLAGNTGELFF. The CDR3 bases are TGCGCCAGCAGCCTGGGACTAGCGGGGAACACCGGGGAGCTGTTTTTT.

On this clone: The same CDR3 is also encoded by other DNA sequences in this sample. The chain couples TRBV4-1 to TRBJ2-1, with D unresolved. The CDR3 extends over 12 amino acids. From germline, CDR1 is MGHRA and CDR2 YSYEKL. V was trimmed by 1 base and J by 7 bases, leaving 5 bases between them. The CDR3 spells CASSQVGNEQFF. CDR3 nucleotides: TGCGCCAGCAGCCAAGTAGGGAATGAGCAGTTCTTC.

The CDR3 loop reads CSGTRGDTEAFF. Here the CDR3 DNA reads TGCAGCGGTACCAGGGGGGACACTGAAGCTTTCTTT. This chain connects TRBV29-1 to TRBJ1-1; 7 bases agree with TRBD1. CDR3 length equals 12 residues. Per germline, CDR1 SQVTM and CDR2 ANQGSEA. After removal of 7 bases from V and 3 bases from J, the junction contained 5 bases not matched to a gene.

This sequence joins TRBV27 and TRBJ2-7; 8 bases align to TRBD1. Germline V gene sequence: CDR1 MNHEY, CDR2 SMNVEV (reference sequence). The CDR3 runs 14 residues. With V trimmed by 6 bases and J by 2 bases, 6 bases remained unmatched. The CDR3 protein is CASRSGTGPYEQYF. The CDR3 coding sequence is TGTGCCAGCAGGTCCGGGACAGGCCCCTACGAGCAGTACTTC.

In DNA form, the CDR3 reads TGTGCCAGCAGCGTAACTGGAAACACCATATATTTT. It translates to CASSVTGNTIYF. The V call is TRBV9, the J call TRBJ1-3; D gene ambiguous. The CDR3 loop spans 12 amino acids. Germline-derived CDR1 and CDR2 are SGDLS and YYNGEE. The V end lost 1 base, the J end lost 2 bases, and 1 base lay between the germline ends.

The chain links TRBV3-1 (or the pseudogene TRBV3-2) to TRBJ2-7, with 10 bases that match TRBD2. The germline V gene has CDR1 LGHDT and CDR2 YNNKEL (reference sequence). CDR3 length equals 14 residues. Trimming took 5 bases from V and 7 from J; bases not matched to a gene: 8. CDR3 coding DNA: TGTGCCAGCAGCACCCAGCGGGAGGGCCATGAGCAGTACGTC. It yields the protein CASSTQREGHEQYV.

The chain links TRBV12-5 to TRBJ1-2, with 10 bases aligning to TRBD1. CDR1 and CDR2 (germline): LGHNT, FRNRAP. The V and J ends lost 2 bases and 1 base, in that order; junction bases with no gene match: 7. The CDR3 loop spans 17 amino acids. In DNA, the CDR3 is TGTGCTAGTGGTTTGTCCCGGGACAGGGGTCTTAACTATGGCTACACCTTC. This gives the protein CASGLSRDRGLNYGYTF.

This clone came up a few times. This sequence joins TRBV7-9 and TRBJ1-5; D possibly corresponds to TRBD1 (6 bases). Deletions cut 4 bases from V and 6 bases from J, with 16 bases between. Per the germline V gene, CDR1 is SEHNR and CDR2 is FQNEAQ (reference sequence). This CDR3 spans 15 amino acids. In nucleotides, the CDR3 is TGTGCCAGCAGCTCCTACAGGGAATTGGGTCAGCCCCAGCATTTT. The encoded protein is CASSSYRELGQPQHF.

This chain joins TRBV2 and TRBJ1-6; tentatively, D is TRBD1 (5 bases). This CDR3 has 14 amino acids. V shed 9 bases and J shed 0 bases, with 9 bases lying between them. Germline V lookup: CDR1 SNHLY, CDR2 FYNNEI. The DNA for the CDR3 is TGTGCCAGGGGGGGGAGCTCCTATAATTCACCCCTCCACTTT. Amino acids: CARGGSSYNSPLHF.

The genes are TRBV4-1 and TRBJ2-1; D uncertain. This CDR3 has 16 residues. Germline-derived CDR1 and CDR2 are MGHRA and YSYEKL. V lost 2 bases and J 0 bases, leaving 11 bases between the germline ends. The CDR3 DNA follows: TGCGCCAGCAGCCAAATTGGTGTGAGCTCCTACAATGAGCAGTTCTTC. Translating it yields CASSQIGVSSYNEQFF.

This clone was detected once. The rearrangement links TRBV18 to TRBJ1-1; 8 nucleotides match TRBD1. The CDR3 is 13 amino acids. V was clipped by 4 bases and J by 5 bases; unmatched bases: 3. Germline V gene data show CDR1 as KGHSH and CDR2 as LQKENI. The CDR3: CASSQGQETEAFF. CDR3 nucleotide sequence: TGTGCCAGCTCACAGGGACAGGAGACTGAAGCTTTCTTT.

V is TRBV30 and J is TRBJ1-6; D unresolved. Germline values: CDR1 GTSNPN, CDR2 SVGIG (reference sequence). V dropped 2 bases and J dropped 7 bases, with 6 bases sitting between them. This CDR3 has 12 residues. CDR3 sequence (DNA): TGTGCCTGGAGTCTGTGGAATTCACCCCTCCACTTT. This codes for CAWSLWNSPLHF.

This chain links TRBV10-3 with TRBJ2-1; a possible D gene is TRBD1 (5 bases). Trimming shortened V by 6 bases and J by 8 bases, and 11 bases separated the two germline ends. This CDR3 spans 12 amino acids. Per germline, CDR1 ENHRY and CDR2 SYGVKD. For the CDR3, the DNA is TGTGCCATCAGGAATACAGGCCATGAGCAGTTCTTC. Translated: CAIRNTGHEQFF.

The chain links TRBV4-1 to TRBJ2-2, with 9 bases lining up with TRBD1. Trimming took 3 bases from V and 4 from J; bases not matched to a gene: 6. Germline lookup yields CDR1 MGHRA and CDR2 YSYEKL. The CDR3 is 16 residues long. The CDR3 DNA sequence: TGCGCCAGCAGCCAGGGGACAGGGAGGTTCACCGGGGAGCTGTTTTTT. This sequence encodes CASSQGTGRFTGELFF.

This chain joins TRBV7-8 and TRBJ1-2; maybe TRBD1 (5 bases). Germline values: CDR1 SGHVS, CDR2 FQNEAQ. Trimming took 5 bases from V and 4 from J, leaving 14 bases between them. This CDR3 region has 14 residues. CDR3 in amino acids: CASSPDRQSYGYTF. The CDR3, as DNA: TGTGCCAGCAGCCCTGACAGACAGAGCTATGGCTACACCTTC.

The chain couples TRBV7-9 to TRBJ2-5; D unclear. Germline V gene lookup returns CDR1 SEHNR and CDR2 FQNEAQ (reference sequence). This CDR3 comprises 15 residues. V shed 3 bases and J shed 5 bases, with 16 bases lying between them. The chain's CDR3 is CASSFRQPEWETQYF. The CDR3, as DNA: TGTGCCAGCAGCTTCAGACAACCCGAGTGGGAGACCCAGTACTTC. Complete variable domain (other parts from reference TRBV7-9 and TRBJ2-5): DTGVSQNPRHKITKRGQNVTFRCDPISEHNRLYWYRQTLGQGPEFLTYFQNEAQLEKSRLLSDRFSAERPKGSFSTLEIQRTEQGDSAMYLCASSFRQPEWETQYFGPGTRLLVL.

The chain employs TRBV6-5 and TRBJ2-1, with TRBD2 matching over 10 bases. In germline, CDR1 is MNHEY, CDR2 SVGAGI. The V segment lost 6 bases and the J segment 3 bases; nucleotides outside the gene matches: 5. This CDR3 comprises 15 residues. Here the CDR3 reads CASRGTSGDYNEQFF. The CDR3 DNA reads as TGTGCCAGCAGGGGTACTAGCGGGGACTACAATGAGCAGTTCTTC.

J is TRBJ2-5 and V is TRBV5-6; D is perhaps TRBD2 (5 bases). The CDR3 length is 16 residues. V was pared by 3 bases and J by 7 bases, with 22 bases between. Per the germline V gene, CDR1 is SGHDT and CDR2 is YYEEEE. The CDR3 reads CASSYSAGPLRGTQYF. The CDR3 DNA sequence: TGTGCCAGCAGCTATTCGGCGGGCCCCCTCCGGGGGACCCAGTACTTC.

The chain uses TRBV19 and TRBJ1-5, with 7 bases fitting TRBD1. V was clipped by 6 bases and J by 1 base; unmatched bases: 6. This CDR3 contains 15 residues. Germline values: CDR1 LNHDA, CDR2 SQIVND (reference sequence). The CDR3 region is CASSPGQRSNQPQHF. The CDR3 bases are TGTGCCAGTAGCCCGGGACAGAGGAGCAATCAGCCCCAGCATTTT.

The genes are TRBV2 and TRBJ2-3, with D tentatively TRBD2 (6 bases). CDR1 SNHLY and CDR2 FYNNEI come from the germline V gene. Trimming cost V 8 bases and J 0 bases, with 12 bases left between them. CDR3 length: 14 amino acids. CDR3 loop: CASCGTESTDTQYF. The CDR3 nucleotides read TGTGCCAGCTGCGGGACCGAGAGCACAGATACGCAGTATTTT. The full variable domain, with the rest looked up from reference TRBV2 and TRBJ2-3, is EPEVTQTPSHQVTQMGQEVILRCVPISNHLYFYWYRQILGQKVEFLVSFYNNEISEKSEIFDDQFSVERPDGSNFTLKIRSTKLEDSAMYFCASCGTESTDTQYFGPGTRLTVL.

This clone was detected only once. The chain combines TRBV7-3 with TRBJ1-1; D is ambiguous. The CDR3 totals 16 residues. CDR1 SGHTA and CDR2 FQGTGA come from the germline V gene. The V end lost 2 bases, the J end lost 6 bases, and 19 bases lay between the germline ends. The CDR3 bases are TGTGCCAGCAGCTTAGGAGCCCTTGGGGTAGCGGCTGAAGCTTTCTTT. Translating gives CASSLGALGVAAEAFF.